Listed here are 29 T cell receptor beta chains from one sample, sequenced in a study of blood T cell repertoires in COVID-19. Clones were sequenced by immunoSEQ multiplex PCR, and TCRdb holds only the in-frame ones, with some missing. The data contain 200,000 to 250,000 clones, 84% of them singletons. The sample comprised peripheral blood. Source of these receptors: a woman aged 60-75 years who had recovered from COVID-19.

The rearrangement links TRBV18 to TRBJ1-4; 9 nucleotides line up with TRBD1. With V trimmed by 3 bases and J by 7 bases, 6 bases remained unmatched. This CDR3 has 15 amino acids. The germline CDR1 and CDR2 sequences are KGHSH and LQKENI. The CDR3 DNA reads TGTGCCAGCTCACCTACAGGGGGCGAGTTTGAAAAACTGTTTTTT. This sequence encodes CASSPTGGEFEKLFF.

The J gene is TRBJ2-1, the V gene TRBV2; TRBD1 agrees at 8 bases. The CDR3 spans 14 residues. Trimming took 4 bases from V and 6 from J; bases not matched to a gene: 5. Germline V lookup: CDR1 SNHLY, CDR2 FYNNEI. The CDR3 bases are TGTGCCAGCAGTGGGACCGGGACAGGCAATGAGCAGTTCTTC. It encodes CASSGTGTGNEQFF.

The chain employs TRBV9 and TRBJ1-2; D not resolved. The CDR3 is 15 amino acids. CDR1 and CDR2 from the germline V gene are SGDLS and YYNGEE. V was cut by 8 bases and J by 0 bases, with 17 bases left in between. Written as DNA, the CDR3 is TGTGCCAGTTCGAGGGCAGCTAATACTAACTATGGCTACACCTTC. This translates into CASSRAANTNYGYTF.

The rearrangement links TRBV6-5 to TRBJ2-7, with 7 bases matching TRBD2. V was clipped by 5 bases and J by 5 bases; unmatched bases: 12. Germline lookup yields CDR1 MNHEY and CDR2 SVGAGI. This CDR3 has 15 amino acids. The CDR3 DNA reads as TGTGCCAGCAGTAGCGGGACTGGCTCGAGAAACGAGCAGTACTTC. The encoded protein is CASSSGTGSRNEQYF.

The chain joins TRBV6-5 to TRBJ1-2; D unresolved. CDR1 MNHEY and CDR2 SVGAGI come from the germline V gene. There are 12 residues in the CDR3. V was clipped by 4 bases and J by 3 bases, with 6 bases between them. CDR3 coding DNA: TGTGCCAGCAGTTCACAGTACTATGGCTACACCTTC. Protein: CASSSQYYGYTF.

In this sample, this clone turned up a few times. The chain has TRBV3-1 (or the pseudogene TRBV3-2) and TRBJ1-2; 8 bases map to TRBD1. Germline CDR1 LGHDT, CDR2 YNNKEL (reference sequence). The CDR3 runs 14 residues. Trimming at V came to 4 bases and at J to 8 bases, leaving 9 bases not matched to a gene. CDR3 DNA sequence: TGTGCCAGCAGCCTCCTCGGACAGGGCCGCGGCTACACCTTC. It is translated as CASSLLGQGRGYTF.

V is TRBV19 and J is TRBJ2-7; possible D gene TRBD1, 6 bases. V was shortened by 2 bases and J by 2 bases, with 13 bases between the two germline ends. Germline CDR1 is LNHDA and CDR2 is SQIVND (reference sequence). The CDR3 contains 15 residues. The CDR3 here is CASSIMRGFAYEQYF. Written as DNA, the CDR3 is TGTGCCAGTAGTATAATGAGGGGGTTCGCCTACGAGCAGTACTTC.

The chain recombines TRBV24-1 with TRBJ1-5; D remains ambiguous. Germline V CDR1 and CDR2: KGHDR, SFDVKD. V was trimmed by 4 bases and J by 0 bases, leaving 30 bases between them. The CDR3 contains 22 residues. The CDR3 is CATSEDYRKQALSLYSNQPQHF. The CDR3 bases are TGTGCCACCAGTGAAGATTACAGAAAGCAGGCACTTTCGCTTTATAGCAATCAGCCCCAGCATTTT.

A few counts support this clone. The gene calls are TRBV7-6 and TRBJ1-3; D is possibly TRBD1 (6 bases). Germline V lookup: CDR1 SGHVS, CDR2 FNYEAQ. The CDR3 contains 18 residues. V was cut by 0 bases and J by 0 bases, with 15 bases left in between. The CDR3 protein is CASSLAREGGISGNTIYF. CDR3 in DNA: TGTGCCAGCAGCTTAGCGCGGGAGGGGGGGATCTCTGGAAACACCATATATTTT.

V is TRBV18 and J is TRBJ1-3; D remains unclear. There are 14 residues in the CDR3. V lost 3 bases to trimming and J lost 3 bases, with 9 bases between them. Germline CDR1 and CDR2: KGHSH and LQKENI. This CDR3 reads CASSPPGNGNTIYF. CDR3 coding DNA: TGTGCCAGCTCACCTCCTGGCAATGGAAACACCATATATTTT.

The genes are TRBV7-2 and TRBJ2-3; TRBD2 aligns across 10 bases. The length of the CDR3 is 18 residues. After removal of 1 base from V and 3 bases from J, the junction contained 10 bases not matched to a gene. In germline, CDR1 is SGHTA, CDR2 FQGNSA. The CDR3 nucleotides are TGTGCCAGCAGCTTAGGGCGGCAAGCGGGGGGGCGGACAGATACGCAGTATTTT. Translated, it gives CASSLGRQAGGRTDTQYF.

The CDR3 region has the DNA TGTGCCAGCAGCTCGGGACAACCCAACACCGGGGAGCTGTTTTTT. Its translation is CASSSGQPNTGELFF. The rearrangement uses TRBV7-9 and TRBJ2-2, with TRBD1 as a possible D gene (6 bases). The ends were cut back, 4 bases at V and 2 bases at J, with 11 bases in the middle. The CDR3 loop spans 15 amino acids. The germline gives CDR1 SEHNR, CDR2 FQNEAQ (reference sequence).

The chain carries TRBV7-2 and TRBJ1-5; D is unresolved. The CDR3 extends over 15 amino acids. CDR1 is SGHTA and CDR2 is FQGNSA in the germline V gene. The V end lost 4 bases, the J end lost 5 bases, and 15 bases lay between the germline ends. As DNA, the CDR3 is TGTGCCAGCAGCTATTCAGGTGGGTTGGATCAGCCCCAGCATTTT. It translates to CASSYSGGLDQPQHF.

The chain employs TRBV9 and TRBJ1-1; D unresolved. The CDR3 is made up of 15 amino acids. The ends were cut back, 1 base at V and 4 bases at J, with 14 bases in the middle. The germline gives CDR1 SGDLS, CDR2 YYNGEE. CDR3 nucleotides: TGTGCCAGCAGCGTAATCTTTGGTCCGGGCACTGAAGCTTTCTTT. Translation: CASSVIFGPGTEAFF.

The chain uses TRBV9 and TRBJ1-5; maybe TRBD1 (6 bases). This CDR3 region has 13 residues. The V end lost 0 bases, the J end lost 5 bases, and 6 bases lay between the germline ends. Germline values: CDR1 SGDLS, CDR2 YYNGEE. The CDR3 region has the DNA TGTGCCAGCAGCGTAGAGGGGGATCAGCCCCAGCATTTT. Translated: CASSVEGDQPQHF.

V gene TRBV5-6 combines with J gene TRBJ2-7, with D possibly matching TRBD2 (6 bases). Germline-derived CDR1 and CDR2 are SGHDT and YYEEEE. The CDR3 is made up of 15 amino acids. V shed 3 bases and J shed 4 bases, with 17 bases lying between them. The CDR3 here is CASSSGLGGTYEQYF. The CDR3, as DNA: TGTGCCAGCAGCTCGGGACTCGGCGGGACTTACGAGCAGTACTTC.

V is TRBV5-1 and J is TRBJ2-2, with 10 bases identical to TRBD2. This CDR3 is built from 17 residues. Germline CDR1 and CDR2: SGHRS and YFSETQ. V dropped 4 bases and J dropped 3; count of bases not matched to a gene: 9. CDR3 sequence reads: CASSAALAGADTGELFF. The CDR3 DNA reads TGCGCCAGCAGCGCCGCTCTAGCGGGGGCGGACACCGGGGAGCTGTTTTTT.

The V call is TRBV11-3, the J call TRBJ2-3; 7 bases agree with TRBD2. Germline lookup yields CDR1 SGHNT and CDR2 YENEEA. Losses at the gene ends were 5 bases for V and 7 bases for J; bases not matched to a gene: 15. The CDR3 spans 16 residues. CDR3 region: CASSPGVAGIANTQYF. As DNA, the CDR3 is TGTGCCAGCAGCCCTGGGGTAGCGGGTATCGCGAATACGCAGTATTTT.

The chain has TRBV9 and TRBJ2-3; the D gene is possibly TRBD1 (6 bases). Trimming removed 4 bases from V and 6 bases from J, with 15 bases in between. This CDR3 region has 14 residues. Germline CDR1 reads SGDLS; CDR2 reads YYNGEE. CDR3 in amino acids: CASSTHRVVDTQYF. CDR3 nucleotides: TGTGCCAGCAGCACGCACAGGGTCGTTGATACGCAGTATTTT.

This chain links TRBV25-1 with TRBJ2-5; 8 bases align to TRBD1. Germline assignment: CDR1 MGHDK and CDR2 SYGVNS. Trimming cost V 6 bases and J 4 bases; bases outside gene matches: 7. This CDR3 spans 14 amino acids. DNA of the CDR3: TGTGCCAGCAGGACACAGGGGGAATTAGAGACCCAGTACTTC. It codes for CASRTQGELETQYF. Drawing the rest from reference TRBV25-1 and TRBJ2-5, the complete variable domain is EADIYQTPRYLVIGTGKKITLECSQTMGHDKMYWYQQDPGMELHLIHYSYGVNSTEKGDLSSESTVSRIRTEHFPLTLESARPSHTSQYLCASRTQGELETQYFGPGTRLLVL.

CDR3 nucleotides: TGTGCCTGGAGTGTACGACAAAATCTAGCGGCTGGAAAACTGTTTTTT. Protein: CAWSVRQNLAAGKLFF. The V call is TRBV30, the J call TRBJ1-4; no clear D gene. With 0 bases removed from V and 10 bases from J, the gap between germline ends came to 21 bases. The CDR3 has 16 amino acids. Germline lookup yields CDR1 GTSNPN and CDR2 SVGIG (reference sequence).

The chain links TRBV5-1 to TRBJ2-1, with D maybe TRBD2 (5 bases). V lost 3 bases, J lost 8 bases, and 15 bases lay in between. The germline gives CDR1 SGHRS, CDR2 YFSETQ. CDR3 length: 14 amino acids. CDR3 in DNA: TGCGCCAGCAGCTCCCTCTCGGGGTTGGATGAGCAGTTCTTC. The encoded protein is CASSSLSGLDEQFF.

The rearrangement links TRBV7-9 to TRBJ1-2; D is perhaps TRBD1 (6 bases). Germline V lookup: CDR1 SEHNR, CDR2 FQNEAQ (reference sequence). V was trimmed by 1 base and J by 2 bases, leaving 8 bases between them. The CDR3 consists of 14 residues. Here the CDR3 DNA reads TGTGCCAGCAGCTTAGGTACAGGGAACTATGGCTACACCTTC. Its protein is CASSLGTGNYGYTF.

Here the CDR3 reads CASSLGDRGYTF. The CDR3 nucleotides read TGTGCCAGCAGTTTGGGCGATAGGGGCTACACCTTC. The rearrangement links TRBV28 to TRBJ1-2, with no clear D. With 3 bases removed from V and 8 bases from J, the gap between germline ends came to 10 bases. In germline, CDR1 is MDHEN, CDR2 SYDVKM. This CDR3 region has 12 residues.

V and J are TRBV5-6 and TRBJ2-3; TRBD2 agrees at 13 bases. The CDR3 is 17 residues long. V was pared by 5 bases and J by 0 bases, with 6 bases of the junction left unmatched. In germline, CDR1 is SGHDT, CDR2 YYEEEE. The CDR3 protein is CASSSTSGGASTDTQYF. The CDR3 bases are TGTGCCAGCAGTTCAACTAGCGGGGGGGCGAGCACAGATACGCAGTATTTT.

This clone showed up just once. V gene TRBV7-9 combines with J gene TRBJ2-5; 9 nucleotides align to TRBD2. The ends lost 1 base at V and 4 bases at J; junction bases unmatched: 7. The CDR3 runs to 16 residues. Germline values: CDR1 SEHNR, CDR2 FQNEAQ (reference sequence). The CDR3 DNA reads as TGTGCCAGCAGCTTAGGTGCGGGGGGGCCTAGAGAGACCCAGTACTTC. Translation: CASSLGAGGPRETQYF.

Only one count was recorded for this clone. CDR3 in DNA: TGTGCCAGCAGCCAAGCAGGAAAACTGTTTTTT. Translating gives CASSQAGKLFF. The rearrangement links TRBV6-5 to TRBJ1-4; D not resolved. The CDR3 covers 11 residues. The germline V gene encodes CDR1 MNHEY and CDR2 SVGAGI. Trimming cost V 6 bases and J 10 bases, with 9 bases left between them.

This clone was picked up one time. V is TRBV5-8 and J is TRBJ1-1; D unresolved. CDR1 is SGHTS, CDR2 YDEGEE, per germline. V dropped 6 bases and J dropped 3 bases, with 6 bases sitting between them. There are 11 residues in the CDR3. The CDR3 loop reads CASTPYTEAFF. Here the CDR3 DNA reads TGTGCCAGCACCCCGTACACTGAAGCTTTCTTT.

The chain carries TRBV2 and TRBJ1-1, with 9 nucleotides matching TRBD1. The V segment lost 6 bases and the J segment 6 bases; nucleotides outside the gene matches: 11. CDR3 length: 15 amino acids. The V gene's germline CDR1 is SNHLY and CDR2 FYNNEI. CDR3 DNA sequence: TGTGCCAGCAGAGACACAGGGGGCGGCGGTGCTGAAGCTTTCTTT. Residues: CASRDTGGGGAEAFF.